The clone carrying this TCR beta chain was found a few times. The CDR3 contains 15 residues. Per the germline V gene, CDR1 is MGHRA and CDR2 is YSYEKL. Trimming took off 4 bases at V and 1 base at J, with 13 bases between the two ends. This specimen belongs to a study of T cell clones after liver transplantation. Profiling relied on immunoSEQ multiplex PCR, and the TCRdb table lists in-frame clones only, not all of them. Seen here are roughly 100,000 clones, 82% observed once, and the top ten hold 0.8% to 1%. The sample consisted of CD4+ T cells from blood, taken before liver transplant. This TCR was recovered from a human donor who received a liver transplant. The chain carries TRBV4-1 and TRBJ1-1; weak D call: TRBD1 (6 bases). CDR3 region: CASSLGTQGNTEAFF. As DNA, the CDR3 is TGCGCCAGCAGCCTAGGGACACAGGGGAACACTGAAGCTTTCTTT.